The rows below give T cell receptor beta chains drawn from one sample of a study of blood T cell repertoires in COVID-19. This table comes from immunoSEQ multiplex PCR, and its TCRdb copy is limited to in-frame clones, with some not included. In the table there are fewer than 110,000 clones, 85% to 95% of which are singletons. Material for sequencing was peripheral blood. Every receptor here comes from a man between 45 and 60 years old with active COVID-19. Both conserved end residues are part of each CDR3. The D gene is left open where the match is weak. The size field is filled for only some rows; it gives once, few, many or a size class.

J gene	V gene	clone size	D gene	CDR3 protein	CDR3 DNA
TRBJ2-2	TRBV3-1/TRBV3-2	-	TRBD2	CASSQLAGGHGELFF	TGTGCCAGCAGCCAGCTAGCGGGAGGGCACGGGGAGCTGTTTTTT
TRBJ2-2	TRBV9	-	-	CASSVGGGTGELFF	TGTGCCAGCAGCGTAGGAGGCGGCACCGGGGAGCTGTTTTTT
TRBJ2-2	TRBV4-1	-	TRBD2	CASSLPLAGGATGELFF	TGCGCCAGCAGCCTCCCTCTAGCGGGAGGCGCCACCGGGGAGCTGTTTTTT
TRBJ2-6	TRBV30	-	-	CAWSVVRTAASGANVLTF	TGTGCCTGGAGTGTAGTTAGGACAGCGGCCTCTGGGGCCAACGTCCTGACTTTC
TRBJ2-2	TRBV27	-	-	CASSLLGGAGVGELFF	TGTGCCAGCAGTTTACTAGGAGGGGCGGGTGTCGGGGAGCTGTTTTTT
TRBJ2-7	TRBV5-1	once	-	CASSAYRGLYEQYF	TGCGCCAGCAGCGCCTACAGGGGACTCTACGAGCAGTACTTC
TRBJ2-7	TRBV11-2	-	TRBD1	CASSPGQRYEQYF	TGTGCCAGCAGTCCGGGACAGCGATACGAGCAGTACTTC
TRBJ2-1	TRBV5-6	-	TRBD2	CASSLFPSWREGQGEQFF	TGTGCCAGCAGCCTATTCCCCTCGTGGCGGGAGGGCCAAGGGGAGCAGTTCTTC
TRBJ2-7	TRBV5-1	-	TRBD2	CASSLAGLAGVYEQYF	TGCGCCAGCAGCTTAGCGGGACTAGCGGGAGTCTACGAGCAGTACTTC
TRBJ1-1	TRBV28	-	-	CASSLVRLNTEAFF	TGTGCCAGCAGTTTAGTGAGGTTGAACACTGAAGCTTTCTTT
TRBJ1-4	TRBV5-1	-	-	CASSTRGESEKLFF	TGCGCCAGCAGCACCAGGGGAGAAAGTGAAAAACTGTTTTTT
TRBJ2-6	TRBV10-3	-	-	CAISTGNSGANVLTF	TGTGCCATCAGTACAGGGAACTCTGGGGCCAACGTCCTGACTTTC
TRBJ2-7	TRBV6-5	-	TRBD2	CASSRTSGLSYEQYF	TGTGCCAGCAGTCGGACTAGCGGGTTATCCTACGAGCAGTACTTC
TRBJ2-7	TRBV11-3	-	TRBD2	CASSRGLAGRNEQYF	TGTGCCAGCAGCCGGGGACTAGCGGGAAGGAACGAGCAGTACTTC
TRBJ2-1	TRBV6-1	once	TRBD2	CASSERRLAGSNEQFF	TGTGCCAGCAGTGAAAGGCGGCTAGCGGGATCCAATGAGCAGTTCTTC
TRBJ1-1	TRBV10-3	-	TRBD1	CAISVTGATEAFF	TGTGCCATCAGCGTTACAGGGGCCACTGAAGCTTTCTTT
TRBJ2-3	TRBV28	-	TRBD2	CASSYGLAGGGIDTQYF	TGTGCCAGCAGTTACGGGCTAGCGGGAGGAGGGATAGATACGCAGTATTTT
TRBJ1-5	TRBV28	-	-	CASSLPQGGKDSYQPQHF	TGTGCCAGCAGTCTCCCCCAAGGGGGTAAAGATTCCTATCAGCCCCAGCATTTT
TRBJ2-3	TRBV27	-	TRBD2	CASSLDSGRYGTDTQYF	TGTGCCAGCAGTTTAGATAGCGGGAGATATGGGACAGATACGCAGTATTTT
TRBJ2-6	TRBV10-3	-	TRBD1	CAIRQGPSSGANVLTF	TGTGCCATCAGACAGGGGCCTAGCTCTGGGGCCAACGTCCTGACTTTC
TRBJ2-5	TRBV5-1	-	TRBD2	CASSRRTSGTPYSQETQYF	TGCGCCAGCAGTCGGAGGACTAGCGGGACACCTTACTCCCAAGAGACCCAGTACTTC
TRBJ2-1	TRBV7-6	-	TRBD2	CASSLEAQREENEQFF	TGTGCCAGCAGCTTAGAGGCCCAGCGGGAGGAGAATGAGCAGTTCTTC
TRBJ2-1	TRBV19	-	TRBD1	CASSIRQGPPNEQFF	TGTGCCAGTAGTATTAGACAGGGCCCTCCTAATGAGCAGTTCTTC
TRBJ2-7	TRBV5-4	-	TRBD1	CASSLGQGLGYEQYF	TGTGCCAGCAGCTTGGGACAGGGATTAGGCTACGAGCAGTACTTC
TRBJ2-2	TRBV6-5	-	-	CASSLVGSGRTGELFF	TGTGCCAGCAGTTTAGTCGGGAGTGGTAGAACCGGGGAGCTGTTTTTT
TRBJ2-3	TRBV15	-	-	CATALGGSAGGHATDTQYF	TGTGCCACGGCTTTAGGGGGCTCGGCGGGAGGACACGCCACAGATACGCAGTATTTT
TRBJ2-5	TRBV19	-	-	CASSISGRERSAQYF	TGTGCCAGTAGTATAAGTGGCCGCGAGAGGAGCGCCCAGTACTTC
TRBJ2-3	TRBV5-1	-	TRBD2	CASSPGLAGTDTQYF	TGCGCCAGCAGCCCGGGACTAGCGGGCACAGATACGCAGTATTTT
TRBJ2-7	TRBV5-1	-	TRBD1	CASSRTGEGYEQYF	TGCGCCAGCAGCAGGACAGGGGAGGGCTACGAGCAGTACTTC
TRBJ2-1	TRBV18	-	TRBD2	CASSPASGRNEQFF	TGTGCCAGCTCACCGGCTAGCGGGAGAAATGAGCAGTTCTTC
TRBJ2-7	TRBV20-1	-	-	CSASEGGGIDEQYF	TGCAGTGCTAGTGAGGGGGGAGGGATCGACGAGCAGTACTTC
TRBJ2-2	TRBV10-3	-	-	CAISESAQPTGELFF	TGTGCCATCAGTGAGTCGGCACAGCCGACCGGGGAGCTGTTTTTT
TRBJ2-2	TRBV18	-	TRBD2	CASKTSGINTGELFF	TGTGCCAGCAAGACTAGCGGGATAAACACCGGGGAGCTGTTTTTT
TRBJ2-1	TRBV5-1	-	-	CASSFAGFPTPGEQFF	TGCGCCAGCAGCTTCGCGGGGTTTCCTACACCCGGTGAGCAGTTCTTC
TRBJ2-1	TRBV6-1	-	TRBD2	CASSEALTSGRNEQFF	TGTGCCAGCAGTGAAGCGCTTACTAGCGGGAGAAATGAGCAGTTCTTC
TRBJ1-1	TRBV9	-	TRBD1	CASSGRDRFNTEAFF	TGTGCCAGCAGCGGTAGGGACAGATTTAACACTGAAGCTTTCTTT